This T cell receptor (beta chain) was captured by sequencing in a study of response to subunit inactivated influenza vaccine. Findings of the study overall: Authors suggested each seasonal flu vaccination may recruit only limited numbers of new T cells.

TCRdb recomputed calls from the RT-PCR reads with MiXCR, one row per CDR3 protein. Among 450,000 to 550,000 distinct CDR3 sequences listed, about 25% were seen once. The CDR3 totals 14 residues. Germline values: CDR1 DFQATT, CDR2 SNEGSKA (reference sequence). The V gene lost 5 bases and the J gene lost 1 base, with 9 bases spanning the gap. This clonotype was counted a few times. Its cognate antigen is unknown. The input for sequencing was CD4+ T cells sorted from PBMCs, taken about 5 days after vaccination. The rearrangement joins TRBV20-1 to TRBJ2-6, with TRBD1 as a possible D gene (6 bases). The sequence came from a man aged 50 to 60 who received an inactivated influenza vaccine. As DNA, the CDR3 is TGCAGTGCTGAACAGGGTTCTGGGGCCAACGTCCTGACTTTC. It codes for CSAEQGSGANVLTF.